The present T cell receptor (beta chain) was sequenced within a study of blood T cell repertoires in COVID-19. As processed by the authors: Researchers report that nucleated cell counts were estimated from reference gene primer amplification. Clones were read by immunoSEQ multiplex PCR, and TCRdb kept only the in-frame ones, dropping some. Clonal size and the V and J genes are those of that table, whereas D and trimming came from the DNA. The profile shows approximately 70,000 clones, 88% of them singletons. The source material was peripheral blood. This TCR came from a human donor in a cohort sampled during active COVID-19.

The CDR3 sequence: CASSWDRNTEAFF. The CDR3 DNA is TGTGCCAGCAGCTGGGACAGAAACACTGAAGCTTTCTTT. The chain links TRBV5-8 to TRBJ1-1, with TRBD1 identical over 7 bases. CDR1 is SGHTS, CDR2 YDEGEE, per germline. Trimming at V came to 3 bases and at J to 2 bases, leaving 1 base not matched to a gene. The CDR3 has 13 residues. Variable domain in full (rest from reference TRBV5-8 and TRBJ1-1): EAGVTQSPTHLIKTRGQQATLRCSPISGHTSVYWYQQALGLGLQFLLWYDEGEERNRGNFPPRFSGRQFPNYSSELNVNALELEDSALYLCASSWDRNTEAFFGQGTRLTVV.